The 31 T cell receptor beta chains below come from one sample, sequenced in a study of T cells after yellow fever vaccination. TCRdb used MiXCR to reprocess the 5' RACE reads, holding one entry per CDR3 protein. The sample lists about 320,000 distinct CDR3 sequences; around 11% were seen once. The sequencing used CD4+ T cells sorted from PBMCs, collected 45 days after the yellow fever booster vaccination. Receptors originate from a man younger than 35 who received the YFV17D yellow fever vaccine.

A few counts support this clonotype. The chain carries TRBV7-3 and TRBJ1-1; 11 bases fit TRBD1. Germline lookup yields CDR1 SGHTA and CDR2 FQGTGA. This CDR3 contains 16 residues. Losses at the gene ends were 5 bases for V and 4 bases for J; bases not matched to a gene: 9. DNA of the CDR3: TGTGCCAGCAGCCCAGGGCATGGGACAGGGGGCACTGAAGCTTTCTTT. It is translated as CASSPGHGTGGTEAFF.

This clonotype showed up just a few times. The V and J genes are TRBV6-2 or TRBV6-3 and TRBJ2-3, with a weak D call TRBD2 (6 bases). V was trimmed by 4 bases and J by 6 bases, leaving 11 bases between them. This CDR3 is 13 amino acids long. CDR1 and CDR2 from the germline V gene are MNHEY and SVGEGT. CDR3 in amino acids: CASSWEARDTQYF. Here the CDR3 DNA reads TGTGCCAGCAGTTGGGAGGCCCGTGATACGCAGTATTTT.

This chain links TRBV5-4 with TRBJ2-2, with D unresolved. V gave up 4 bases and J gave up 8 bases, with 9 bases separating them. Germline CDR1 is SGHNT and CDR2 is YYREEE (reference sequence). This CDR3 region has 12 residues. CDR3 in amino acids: CASSPYGGELFF. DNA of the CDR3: TGTGCCAGCAGCCCCTACGGAGGGGAGCTGTTTTTT.

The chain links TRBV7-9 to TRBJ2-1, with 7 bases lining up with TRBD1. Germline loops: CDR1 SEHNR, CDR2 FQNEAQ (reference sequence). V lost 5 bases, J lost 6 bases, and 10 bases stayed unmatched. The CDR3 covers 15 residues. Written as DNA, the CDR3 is TGTGCCAGCAGCCCACAGGGGAAGGAAAGCAATGAGCAGTTCTTC. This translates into CASSPQGKESNEQFF.

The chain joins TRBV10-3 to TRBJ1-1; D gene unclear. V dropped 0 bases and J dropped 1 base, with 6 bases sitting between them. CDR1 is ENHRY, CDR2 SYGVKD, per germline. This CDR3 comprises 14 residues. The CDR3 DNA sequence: TGTGCCATCAGTGAGTCGCAAGGGAACACTGAAGCTTTCTTT. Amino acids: CAISESQGNTEAFF.

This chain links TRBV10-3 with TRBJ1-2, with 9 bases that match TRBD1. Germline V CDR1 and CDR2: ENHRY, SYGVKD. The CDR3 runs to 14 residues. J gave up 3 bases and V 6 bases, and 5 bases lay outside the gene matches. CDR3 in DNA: TGTGCCATCAGAGGGACAGGGAAGGACTATGGCTACACCTTC. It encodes CAIRGTGKDYGYTF.

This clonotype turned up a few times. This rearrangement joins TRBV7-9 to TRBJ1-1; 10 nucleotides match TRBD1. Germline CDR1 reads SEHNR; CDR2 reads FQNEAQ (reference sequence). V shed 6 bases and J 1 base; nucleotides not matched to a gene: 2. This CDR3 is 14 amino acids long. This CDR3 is CASSRDRGNTEAFF. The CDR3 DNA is TGTGCCAGCAGTAGGGACAGGGGGAACACTGAAGCTTTCTTT.

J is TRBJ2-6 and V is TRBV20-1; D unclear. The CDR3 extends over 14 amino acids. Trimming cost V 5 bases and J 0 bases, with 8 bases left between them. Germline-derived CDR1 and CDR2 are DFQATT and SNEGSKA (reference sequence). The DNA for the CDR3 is TGCAGTGCTCAGACGGGCTCTGGGGCCAACGTCCTGACTTTC. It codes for CSAQTGSGANVLTF.

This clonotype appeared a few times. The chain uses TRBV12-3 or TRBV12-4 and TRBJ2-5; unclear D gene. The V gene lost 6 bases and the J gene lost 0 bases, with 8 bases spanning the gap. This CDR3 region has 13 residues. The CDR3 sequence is CASRQNNQETQYF. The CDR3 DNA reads TGTGCCAGCAGGCAGAACAACCAAGAGACCCAGTACTTC.

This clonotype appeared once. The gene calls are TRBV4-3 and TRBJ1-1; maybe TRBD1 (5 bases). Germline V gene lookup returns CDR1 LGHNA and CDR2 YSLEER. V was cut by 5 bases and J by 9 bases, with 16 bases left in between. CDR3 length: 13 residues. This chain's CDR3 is CASSSNPGTKAFF. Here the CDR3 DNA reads TGCGCCAGCAGCTCCAACCCGGGGACCAAAGCTTTCTTT.

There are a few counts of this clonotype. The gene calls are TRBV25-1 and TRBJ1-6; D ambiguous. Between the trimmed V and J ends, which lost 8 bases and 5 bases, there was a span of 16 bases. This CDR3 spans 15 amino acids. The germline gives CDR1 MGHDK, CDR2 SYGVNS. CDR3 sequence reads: CASALGQAHNSPLHF. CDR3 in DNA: TGTGCCAGCGCTTTAGGGCAGGCCCATAATTCACCCCTCCACTTT.

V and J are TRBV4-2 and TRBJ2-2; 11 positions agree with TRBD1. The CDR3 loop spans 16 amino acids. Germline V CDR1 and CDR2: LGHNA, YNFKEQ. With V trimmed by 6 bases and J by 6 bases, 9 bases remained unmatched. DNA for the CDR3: TGTGCCAGCAGAAACAGGGGGGGACAGGGGGCCGGGGAGCTGTTTTTT. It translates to CASRNRGGQGAGELFF.

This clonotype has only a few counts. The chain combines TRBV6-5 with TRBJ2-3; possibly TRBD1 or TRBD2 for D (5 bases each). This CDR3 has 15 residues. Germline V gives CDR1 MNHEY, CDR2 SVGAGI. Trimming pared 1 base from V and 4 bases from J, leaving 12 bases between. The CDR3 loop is CASSYWGSRPDTQYF. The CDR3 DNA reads TGTGCCAGCAGTTACTGGGGGTCAAGGCCAGATACGCAGTATTTT.

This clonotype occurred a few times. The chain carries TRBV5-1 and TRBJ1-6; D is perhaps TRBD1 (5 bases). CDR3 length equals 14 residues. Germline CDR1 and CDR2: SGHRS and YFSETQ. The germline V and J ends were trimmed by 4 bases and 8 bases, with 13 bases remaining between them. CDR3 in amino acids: CASSGAGTDSPLHF. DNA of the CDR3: TGCGCCAGCAGCGGCGCAGGGACCGATTCACCCCTCCACTTT.

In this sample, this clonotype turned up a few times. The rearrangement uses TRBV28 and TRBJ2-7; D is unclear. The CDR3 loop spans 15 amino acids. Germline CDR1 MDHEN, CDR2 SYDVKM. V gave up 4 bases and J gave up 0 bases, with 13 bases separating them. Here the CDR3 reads CASSSRYSPSYEQYV. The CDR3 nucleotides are TGTGCCAGCAGTTCCAGGTACAGCCCCTCCTACGAGCAGTACGTC.

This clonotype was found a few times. DNA for the CDR3: TGTGCCAGTAGTACCCTACAAAGCACAGATACGCAGTATTTT. Residues: CASSTLQSTDTQYF. The chain is built from TRBV19 and TRBJ2-3; no clear D. V was clipped by 4 bases and J by 0 bases, with 8 bases between them. Germline loops: CDR1 LNHDA, CDR2 SQIVND (reference sequence). The CDR3 has 14 residues.

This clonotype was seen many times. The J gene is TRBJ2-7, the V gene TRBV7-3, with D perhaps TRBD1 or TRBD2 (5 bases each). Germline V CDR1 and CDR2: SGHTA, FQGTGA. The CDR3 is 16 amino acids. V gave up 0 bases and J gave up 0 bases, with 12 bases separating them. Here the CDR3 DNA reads TGTGCCAGCAGCTTAACGCCGGGACGCAACTCCTACGAGCAGTACTTC. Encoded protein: CASSLTPGRNSYEQYF.

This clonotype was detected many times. CDR3 sequence reads: CASSQGTDNEQFF. CDR3 nucleotides: TGCGCCAGCAGCCAAGGGACTGACAATGAGCAGTTCTTC. V and J are TRBV4-3 and TRBJ2-1, with a weak D call TRBD2 (5 bases). Germline-derived CDR1 and CDR2 are LGHNA and YSLEER. The germline V and J ends were trimmed by 1 base and 5 bases, with 6 bases remaining between them. The CDR3 covers 13 residues.

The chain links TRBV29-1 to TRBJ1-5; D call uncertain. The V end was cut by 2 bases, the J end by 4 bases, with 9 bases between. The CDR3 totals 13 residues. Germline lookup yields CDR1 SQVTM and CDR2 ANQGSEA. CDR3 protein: CSVEMGGNQPQHF. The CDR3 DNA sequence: TGCAGCGTTGAAATGGGCGGGAATCAGCCCCAGCATTTT.

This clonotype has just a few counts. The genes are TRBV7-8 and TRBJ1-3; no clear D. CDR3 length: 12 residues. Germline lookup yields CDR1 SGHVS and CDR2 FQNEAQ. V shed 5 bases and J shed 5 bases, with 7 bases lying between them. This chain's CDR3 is CASSGGRNTIYF. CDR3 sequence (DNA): TGTGCCAGCAGCGGCGGCAGAAACACCATATATTTT. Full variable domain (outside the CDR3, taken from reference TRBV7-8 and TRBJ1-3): GAGVSQSPRYKVAKRGQDVALRCDPISGHVSLFWYQQALGQGPEFLTYFQNEAQLDKSGLPSDRFFAERPEGSVSTLKIQRTQQEDSAVYLCASSGGRNTIYFGEGSWLTVV.

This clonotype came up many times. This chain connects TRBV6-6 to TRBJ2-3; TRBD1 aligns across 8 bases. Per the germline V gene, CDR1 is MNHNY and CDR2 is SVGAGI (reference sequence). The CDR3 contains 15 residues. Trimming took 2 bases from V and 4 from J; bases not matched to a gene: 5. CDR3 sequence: CASSYGQGASDTQYF. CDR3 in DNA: TGTGCCAGCAGTTACGGGCAGGGGGCGTCAGATACGCAGTATTTT.

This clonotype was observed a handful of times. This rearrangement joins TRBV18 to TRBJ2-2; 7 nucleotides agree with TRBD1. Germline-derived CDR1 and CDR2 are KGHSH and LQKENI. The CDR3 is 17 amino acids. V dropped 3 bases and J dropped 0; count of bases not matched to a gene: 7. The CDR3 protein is CASSPDSRGTNTGELFF. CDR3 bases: TGTGCCAGCTCACCCGACTCCAGGGGGACGAACACCGGGGAGCTGTTTTTT.

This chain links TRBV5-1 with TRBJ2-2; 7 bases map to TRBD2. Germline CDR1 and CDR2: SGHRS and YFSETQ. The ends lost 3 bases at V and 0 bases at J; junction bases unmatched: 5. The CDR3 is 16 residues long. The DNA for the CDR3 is TGCGCCAGCAGCTCGGGGGGAGCGGCGAACACCGGGGAGCTGTTTTTT. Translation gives CASSSGGAANTGELFF.

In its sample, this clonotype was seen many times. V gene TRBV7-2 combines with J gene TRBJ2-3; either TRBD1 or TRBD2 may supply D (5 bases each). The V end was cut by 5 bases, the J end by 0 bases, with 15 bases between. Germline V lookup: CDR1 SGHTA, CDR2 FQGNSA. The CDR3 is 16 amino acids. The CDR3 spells CASSQKPGASTDTQYF. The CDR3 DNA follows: TGTGCCAGCAGCCAAAAACCCGGGGCGAGCACAGATACGCAGTATTTT.

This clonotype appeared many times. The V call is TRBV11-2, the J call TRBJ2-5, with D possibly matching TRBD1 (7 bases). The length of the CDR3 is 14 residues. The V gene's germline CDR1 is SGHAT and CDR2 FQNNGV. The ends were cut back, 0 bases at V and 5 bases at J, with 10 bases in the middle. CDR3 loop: CASSLEAGGETQYF. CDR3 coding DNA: TGTGCCAGCAGCTTAGAAGCAGGGGGGGAGACCCAGTACTTC.

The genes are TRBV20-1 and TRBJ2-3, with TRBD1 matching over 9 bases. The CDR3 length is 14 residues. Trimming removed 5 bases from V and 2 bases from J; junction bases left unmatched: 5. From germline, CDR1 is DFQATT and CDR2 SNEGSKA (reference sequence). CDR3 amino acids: CSAGGQGLTDTQYF. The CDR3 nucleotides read TGCAGTGCTGGGGGACAGGGTCTCACAGATACGCAGTATTTT.

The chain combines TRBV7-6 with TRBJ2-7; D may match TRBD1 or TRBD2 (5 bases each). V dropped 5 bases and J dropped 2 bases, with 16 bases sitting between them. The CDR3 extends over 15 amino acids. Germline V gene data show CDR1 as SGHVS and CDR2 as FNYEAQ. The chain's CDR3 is CASSLRDPLAYEQYV. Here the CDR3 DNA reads TGTGCCAGCAGCCTCCGGGACCCCTTAGCCTACGAGCAGTACGTC.

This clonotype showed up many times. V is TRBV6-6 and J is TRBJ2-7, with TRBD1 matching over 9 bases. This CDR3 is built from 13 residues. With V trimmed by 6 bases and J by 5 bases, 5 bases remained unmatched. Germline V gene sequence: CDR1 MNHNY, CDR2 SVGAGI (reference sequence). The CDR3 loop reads CASSPGQGNEQYF. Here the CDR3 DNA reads TGTGCCAGCAGCCCTGGACAGGGGAACGAGCAGTACTTC.

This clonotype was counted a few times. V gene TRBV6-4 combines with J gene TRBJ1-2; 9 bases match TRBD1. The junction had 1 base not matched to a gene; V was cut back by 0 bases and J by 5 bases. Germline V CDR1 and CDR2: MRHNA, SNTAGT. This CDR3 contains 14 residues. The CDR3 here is CASSDSGQGYGYTF. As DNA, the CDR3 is TGTGCCAGCAGTGACTCGGGACAGGGTTATGGCTACACCTTC.

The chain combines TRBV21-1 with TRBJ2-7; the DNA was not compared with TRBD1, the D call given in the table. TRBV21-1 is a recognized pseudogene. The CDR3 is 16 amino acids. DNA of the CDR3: TGTGCCAGCAGCAAAGTGGCGGGGCTCACCGACTACGAGCAGTACGTC. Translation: CASSKVAGLTDYEQYV.

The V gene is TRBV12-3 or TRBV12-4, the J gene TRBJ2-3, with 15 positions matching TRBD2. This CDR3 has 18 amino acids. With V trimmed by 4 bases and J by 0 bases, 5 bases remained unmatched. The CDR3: CASSWTSGGVSSTDTQYF. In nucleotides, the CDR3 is TGTGCCAGCAGTTGGACTAGCGGGGGGGTATCTAGCACAGATACGCAGTATTTT.